These 22 T cell receptor beta chains were sequenced from one sample in a study of Graves' ophthalmopathy and Graves' hyperthyroidism. RNA transcripts served as template for amplifying TCR beta CDR3 sequences. HTBI primers primed a first-round RT-PCR, and a second-round multiplex PCR followed. TCRdb re-derived calls from the multiplex PCR reads in MiXCR, one entry per CDR3 protein. Of almost 750,000 distinct CDR3 sequences in the sample, around 40% were seen once. Sequencing was done on a sample of peripheral blood. Every receptor here comes from an adult man with Graves' ophthalmopathy.

The sample holds many counts of this clonotype. V is TRBV19 and J is TRBJ1-6, with TRBD1 identical over 7 bases. Germline V gene data show CDR1 as LNHDA and CDR2 as SQIVND (reference sequence). This CDR3 has 15 amino acids. With 6 bases clipped from V and 6 bases from J, the junction kept 8 bases outside the gene matches. CDR3 in amino acids: CASSTQGSRNSPLHF. CDR3 DNA sequence: TGTGCCAGTAGCACACAGGGGTCGCGTAATTCACCCCTCCACTTT.

This clonotype was picked up a small number of times. This chain uses TRBV7-9 with TRBJ1-1; unclear D gene. This CDR3 spans 16 amino acids. Trimming took 5 bases from V and 1 from J, leaving 17 bases between them. CDR1 is SEHNR and CDR2 is FQNEAQ in the germline V gene (reference sequence). In nucleotides, the CDR3 is TGTGCCAGCAGCCCGGGTCCCTGGCAGACGAACACTGAAGCTTTCTTT. Protein sequence: CASSPGPWQTNTEAFF.

The chain couples TRBV12-3 or TRBV12-4 to TRBJ2-7; tentatively, D is TRBD1 (6 bases). Trimming took off 4 bases at V and 2 bases at J, with 15 bases between the two ends. This CDR3 spans 15 amino acids. The CDR3 loop is CASSYRTDQPYEQYF. For the CDR3, the DNA is TGTGCCAGCAGTTACAGGACAGATCAGCCCTACGAGCAGTACTTC.

The chain couples TRBV28 to TRBJ2-7; D not resolved. Deletions cut 10 bases from V and 2 bases from J, with 15 bases between. From germline, CDR1 is MDHEN and CDR2 SYDVKM. CDR3 size: 13 residues. The CDR3 loop reads CATVRRSPYEQYF. CDR3 bases: TGTGCCACTGTGAGGCGGTCCCCCTACGAGCAGTACTTC.

This clonotype was seen a handful of times. The chain combines TRBV6-6 with TRBJ2-7, with 7 bases that match TRBD2. CDR3 size: 14 residues. Germline trimming cut 2 bases from V and 2 bases from J; bases unmatched to any gene: 3. Per the germline V gene, CDR1 is MNHNY and CDR2 is SVGAGI (reference sequence). The CDR3 is CASSYSGTAYEQYF. Written as DNA, the CDR3 is TGTGCCAGCAGTTACAGCGGGACGGCCTACGAGCAGTACTTC.

The rearrangement uses TRBV2 and TRBJ2-3; D not certain. CDR1 is SNHLY and CDR2 is FYNNEI in the germline V gene. V lost 5 bases and J 0 bases, leaving 15 bases between the germline ends. CDR3 length: 16 amino acids. CDR3 protein: CASSSSSSSSTDTQYF. Here the CDR3 DNA reads TGTGCCAGCAGTTCCAGTAGCTCCTCTAGCACAGATACGCAGTATTTT.

This chain links TRBV7-9 with TRBJ1-1, with 10 positions matching TRBD1. This CDR3 region has 16 residues. CDR1 is SEHNR and CDR2 is FQNEAQ in the germline V gene (reference sequence). The ends lost 5 bases at V and 4 bases at J; junction bases unmatched: 10. As DNA, the CDR3 is TGTGCCAGCAGCCAAGTGGACAGGGGGTCGATCACTGAAGCTTTCTTT. The encoded protein is CASSQVDRGSITEAFF.

The sample holds a few counts of this clonotype. The chain is built from TRBV19 and TRBJ1-5; D ambiguous. The CDR3 extends over 15 amino acids. Trimming stripped 7 bases from V and 3 bases from J, with 16 bases between. Germline CDR1 and CDR2: LNHDA and SQIVND (reference sequence). CDR3 region: CASTEYEGSNQPQHF. The DNA for the CDR3 is TGTGCCAGTACCGAATACGAAGGATCCAATCAGCCCCAGCATTTT. Using reference TRBV19 and TRBJ1-5 for the parts outside the CDR3, the full variable domain is DGGITQSPKYLFRKEGQNVTLSCEQNLNHDAMYWYRQDPGQGLRLIYYSQIVNDFQKGDIAEGYSVSREKKESFPLTVTSAQKNPTAFYLCASTEYEGSNQPQHFGDGTRLSIL.

Many counts were recorded for this clonotype. This chain links TRBV12-3 or TRBV12-4 with TRBJ1-1; D not certain. The CDR3 is 14 residues long. V dropped 1 base and J dropped 2 bases, with 8 bases sitting between them. CDR3 amino acids: CASSLDRGNTEAFF. CDR3 coding DNA: TGTGCCAGCAGTTTAGATCGCGGAAACACTGAAGCTTTCTTT.

The rearrangement joins TRBV20-1 to TRBJ1-2; D unclear. This CDR3 region has 10 residues. CDR1 and CDR2 from the germline V gene are DFQATT and SNEGSKA (reference sequence). The CDR3 DNA sequence: TGCAGCTTTCTTGTGTATGGCTACACCTTC. It specifies CSFLVYGYTF.

On this clonotype: A much larger clone lies a single base off, so this may be a read error. The chain has TRBV29-1 and TRBJ2-7, with a possible D match to TRBD1 (6 bases). The J call may be incorrect, as the DNA end agrees better with TRBJ2-1. In germline, CDR1 is SQVTM, CDR2 ANQGSEA. This CDR3 region has 13 residues. The CDR3 loop reads CSVEIPGAYEQFF. The CDR3 region has the DNA TGCAGCGTTGAAATTCCAGGGGCCTACGAGCAGTTCTTC.

The sample holds many counts of this clonotype. A much larger clonotype is one base distant, so this may be a read error. The chain has TRBV12-3 or TRBV12-4 and TRBJ1-2, with TRBD1 as a possible D gene (6 bases). V shed 6 bases and J shed 1 base, with 9 bases lying between them. This CDR3 has 13 residues. CDR3 in amino acids: CASRLQGNYGYTF. The CDR3 DNA reads as TGTGCCAGCAGGCTACAGGGTAACTATGGCTACACCTTC.

The rearrangement uses TRBV7-7 and TRBJ2-5; D might be TRBD2 (5 bases). There are 13 residues in the CDR3. Germline values: CDR1 SSHAT, CDR2 FNYEAQ (reference sequence). Trimming cost V 5 bases and J 4 bases, with 11 bases left between them. The CDR3 sequence: CASSKDLRETQYF. CDR3 bases: TGTGCCAGCAGCAAGGACTTGCGAGAGACCCAGTACTTC.

The rearrangement links TRBV15 to TRBJ1-4; weak D call: TRBD1 (5 bases). The V gene's germline CDR1 is LNHNV and CDR2 YYDKDF (reference sequence). V lost 7 bases to trimming and J lost 8 bases, with 26 bases between them. The CDR3 length is 17 residues. This chain's CDR3 is CATTRTSPQGLEEKLFF. The CDR3 nucleotides read TGTGCCACCACCCGGACTTCCCCGCAGGGCCTTGAGGAAAAACTGTTTTTT.

There are many counts of this clonotype. V is TRBV7-9 and J is TRBJ1-6; D gene uncertain. With 3 bases removed from V and 10 bases from J, the gap between germline ends came to 7 bases. Per germline, CDR1 SEHNR and CDR2 FQNEAQ (reference sequence). This CDR3 contains 12 residues. CDR3 sequence reads: CASSFGESPLHF. CDR3 in DNA: TGTGCCAGCAGCTTTGGAGAATCACCCCTCCACTTT.

The chain employs TRBV2 and TRBJ2-5; possibly TRBD1 for D (6 bases). Trimming left V 5 bases short and J 1 base short, with 23 bases between. CDR3 length: 18 residues. CDR1 is SNHLY and CDR2 is FYNNEI in the germline V gene. The CDR3 coding sequence is TGTGCCAGCAGTCAAGGACAGACAGGATTTTTCGGCCAAGAGACCCAGTACTTC. It specifies CASSQGQTGFFGQETQYF.

Points on this clonotype: Germline is not matched at one junction end, which may reflect a read error. V usage is TRBV12-3 or TRBV12-4 and J usage is TRBJ2-5, with D perhaps matching TRBD1 or TRBD2 (5 bases each). This CDR3 comprises 17 residues. The CDR3 coding sequence is TGTACCAGCAGTTTAGGCGTCGGGGCGCGTCTCGGGGAGACCCAGTACTTC. Its translation is CTSSLGVGARLGETQYF.

This chain uses TRBV12-3 or TRBV12-4 with TRBJ2-2, with D possibly TRBD2 on 6 matching bases. Trimming cost V 4 bases and J 4 bases, with 10 bases left between them. CDR3 length: 14 residues. CDR3 amino acids: CASSSLAITGELFF. DNA for the CDR3: TGTGCCAGCAGTTCGCTAGCGATCACCGGGGAGCTGTTTTTT.

There are a few counts of this clonotype. CDR3 sequence reads: CASSSMTGRNTEAFF. CDR3 DNA: TGCGCCAGCAGCTCAATGACAGGGAGGAACACTGAAGCTTTCTTT. The J gene is TRBJ1-1, the V gene TRBV5-1; 7 bases fit TRBD1. CDR1 is SGHRS and CDR2 is YFSETQ in the germline V gene. This CDR3 contains 15 residues. Trimming at V came to 3 bases and at J to 1 base, leaving 6 bases not matched to a gene.

This clonotype was found a few times. This chain joins TRBV7-9 and TRBJ1-4; D unresolved. V was shortened by 1 base and J by 5 bases, with 11 bases between the two germline ends. The germline V gene has CDR1 SEHNR and CDR2 FQNEAQ (reference sequence). This CDR3 has 15 amino acids. CDR3 loop: CASSLGRVGNEKLFF. The CDR3 DNA follows: TGTGCCAGCAGCTTAGGAAGAGTCGGGAATGAAAAACTGTTTTTT.

The rearrangement links TRBV6-6 to TRBJ2-7; 9 bases fit TRBD1. Germline V gene data show CDR1 as MNHNY and CDR2 as SVGAGI (reference sequence). This CDR3 is built from 15 residues. Trimming at V came to 2 bases and at J to 3 bases, leaving 5 bases not matched to a gene. For the CDR3, the DNA is TGTGCCAGCAGTTACCACGGGACAGGGTACTACGAGCAGTACTTC. Encoded protein: CASSYHGTGYYEQYF.

There are many counts of this clonotype. V gene TRBV2 combines with J gene TRBJ2-5; 14 bases are a match to TRBD2. Per germline, CDR1 SNHLY and CDR2 FYNNEI. V lost 5 bases to trimming and J lost 5 bases; unmatched junction nucleotides: 10. CDR3 length: 17 amino acids. DNA for the CDR3: TGTGCCAGCAGTCGACTAGCGGGAGGGCCGTTTCCGGAGACCCAGTACTTC. It is translated as CASSRLAGGPFPETQYF.